What follows are 32 T cell receptor beta chains derived from one specimen sequenced in a study of STAT5B mutations in CD4+ large granular lymphocyte leukemia. Generated by immunoSEQ multiplex PCR, the TCRdb table keeps only in-frame clones and is missing some. The table shows 30,000 to 40,000 clones, with just over 75% occurring only once. Sequencing was done on a sample of CD4+ T cells from blood buffy coats. The receptors shown here come from a human donor in good health.

The J gene is TRBJ2-2, the V gene TRBV2, with D perhaps TRBD2 (6 bases). CDR1 is SNHLY and CDR2 is FYNNEI in the germline V gene. Deletions cut 7 bases from V and 6 bases from J, with 24 bases between. The CDR3 length is 17 residues. The CDR3: CASTSKSRGGEAGELFF. In nucleotides, the CDR3 is TGTGCCAGCACCTCGAAAAGTCGCGGCGGGGAGGCCGGGGAGCTGTTTTTT.

This clone has just a few counts. The rearrangement links TRBV6-6 to TRBJ1-5; 7 nucleotides agree with TRBD1. Trimming took 5 bases from V and 0 from J; bases not matched to a gene: 1. CDR1 MNHNY and CDR2 SVGAGI come from the germline V gene (reference sequence). The CDR3 has 14 residues. This chain's CDR3 is CASSDRDSNQPQHF. The CDR3 DNA sequence: TGTGCCAGCAGTGACAGGGATAGCAATCAGCCCCAGCATTTT.

Comment on this clone: This sample includes further DNA sequences coding for the same CDR3. The chain couples TRBV5-1 to TRBJ2-2; D remains unclear. The germline CDR1 and CDR2 sequences are SGHRS and YFSETQ. The CDR3 length is 15 residues. The V end was cut by 0 bases, the J end by 2 bases, with 8 bases between. The CDR3, as DNA: TGCGCCAGCAGCTTGGCGGGTCGTAACACCGGGGAGCTGTTTTTT. Translating it yields CASSLAGRNTGELFF.

V gene TRBV5-6 combines with J gene TRBJ2-1; D is unclear. Germline V gene sequence: CDR1 SGHDT, CDR2 YYEEEE. This CDR3 has 14 amino acids. Trimming left V 1 base short and J 8 bases short, with 13 bases between. CDR3 loop: CASSLYGPLDEQFF. The CDR3 nucleotides are TGTGCCAGCAGCTTGTATGGACCGTTGGATGAGCAGTTCTTC.

This clone was detected only a few times. This chain joins TRBV2 and TRBJ1-6; D might be TRBD1 (5 bases). The CDR3 runs 13 residues. Germline V gene lookup returns CDR1 SNHLY and CDR2 FYNNEI. Trimming left V 7 bases short and J 7 bases short, with 11 bases between. CDR3 sequence (DNA): TGTGCCAGCAAGGGGAGTCCAAATTCACCCCTCCACTTT. This sequence encodes CASKGSPNSPLHF.

V is TRBV6-1 and J is TRBJ1-3, with unresolved D. The CDR3 is 15 residues long. Germline V CDR1 and CDR2: MNHNS, SASEGT. V dropped 1 base and J dropped 0 bases, with 7 bases sitting between them. CDR3 coding DNA: TGTGCCAGCAGTGAAGAGTACTACTCTGGAAACACCATATATTTT. This codes for CASSEEYYSGNTIYF.

The genes are TRBV28 and TRBJ1-1, with a possible D match to TRBD1 (5 bases). The germline gives CDR1 MDHEN, CDR2 SYDVKM. The CDR3 extends over 15 amino acids. V lost 4 bases, J lost 7 bases, and 19 bases lay in between. CDR3 in DNA: TGTGCCAGCAGTTCCTGGACCCCTAGGGGTGGTGAAGCTTTCTTT. As protein: CASSSWTPRGGEAFF.

The chain is built from TRBV11-2 and TRBJ2-7; TRBD2 matches at 7 bases. The CDR3 consists of 16 residues. V lost 3 bases, J lost 1 base, and 9 bases stayed unmatched. The germline CDR1 and CDR2 sequences are SGHAT and FQNNGV. The CDR3 bases are TGTGCCAGCAGCTTCCGACGACTAGCAGGGTCCTACGAGCAGTACTTC. It specifies CASSFRRLAGSYEQYF.

This chain connects TRBV2 to TRBJ2-6; no clear D. The V and J ends lost 1 base and 0 bases respectively, with 4 bases between them. Germline values: CDR1 SNHLY, CDR2 FYNNEI. The CDR3 has 15 amino acids. The CDR3, as DNA: TGTGCCAGCAGTGAAGGGTTCTCTGGGGCCAACGTCCTGACTTTC. It is translated as CASSEGFSGANVLTF.

The chain has TRBV5-6 and TRBJ2-7, with unresolved D. Trimming removed 1 base at V and 3 bases at J, with 14 bases between. There are 15 residues in the CDR3. Per the germline V gene, CDR1 is SGHDT and CDR2 is YYEEEE. The CDR3 nucleotides read TGTGCCAGCAGCTTGTCTCGGTCAGACGACTACGAGCAGTACTTC. Protein sequence: CASSLSRSDDYEQYF. The whole variable domain, remainder taken from reference TRBV5-6 and TRBJ2-7, is DAGVTQSPTHLIKTRGQQVTLRCSPKSGHDTVSWYQQALGQGPQFIFQYYEEEERQRGNFPDRFSGHQFPNYSSELNVNALLLGDSALYLCASSLSRSDDYEQYFGPGTRLTVT.

The genes are TRBV19 and TRBJ1-1, with TRBD1 matching 9 bases. The CDR3 loop spans 15 amino acids. CDR1 is LNHDA and CDR2 is SQIVND in the germline V gene (reference sequence). V lost 3 bases, J lost 1 base, and 3 bases stayed unmatched. For the CDR3, the DNA is TGTGCCAGTAGTATCTTGGGACAGGGGAACACTGAAGCTTTCTTT. It translates to CASSILGQGNTEAFF. Full variable domain (missing parts from reference TRBV19 and TRBJ1-1): DGGITQSPKYLFRKEGQNVTLSCEQNLNHDAMYWYRQDPGQGLRLIYYSQIVNDFQKGDIAEGYSVSREKKESFPLTVTSAQKNPTAFYLCASSILGQGNTEAFFGQGTRLTVV.

In its sample, this clone was seen a few times. The chain joins TRBV6-4 to TRBJ1-1; 8 bases align to TRBD1. The CDR3 spans 15 residues. J was trimmed by 4 bases and V by 8 bases; bases with no gene match: 12. In germline, CDR1 is MRHNA, CDR2 SNTAGT. The CDR3 is CASEDRDSTLTEAFF. The CDR3 bases are TGTGCCAGCGAGGACAGGGATTCAACTCTCACTGAAGCTTTCTTT.

This chain connects TRBV7-9 to TRBJ2-7; D remains unclear. V was shortened by 2 bases and J by 4 bases, with 9 bases between the two germline ends. Germline CDR1 SEHNR, CDR2 FQNEAQ (reference sequence). This CDR3 is 13 amino acids long. The CDR3 DNA sequence: TGTGCCAGCAGCTTATCCGGACCGTACGAGCAGTACTTC. Protein: CASSLSGPYEQYF.

The V and J genes are TRBV19 and TRBJ1-4; 10 bases agree with TRBD1. Germline V gives CDR1 LNHDA, CDR2 SQIVND (reference sequence). V gave up 7 bases and J gave up 7 bases; unmatched junction bases: 6. The CDR3 totals 14 residues. CDR3 DNA sequence: TGTGCCAGTAAAAGACAGGGGGCCGGTGAAAAACTGTTTTTT. Encoded protein: CASKRQGAGEKLFF.

The V call is TRBV7-9, the J call TRBJ2-3; 8 bases match TRBD1. Germline V CDR1 and CDR2: SEHNR, FQNEAQ (reference sequence). Trimming at V came to 6 bases and at J to 7 bases, leaving 6 bases not matched to a gene. The CDR3 is 13 amino acids. The CDR3 nucleotides are TGTGCCAGCAGAAGGCAGGGGGCAAATACGCAGTATTTT. It encodes CASRRQGANTQYF.

This chain uses TRBV10-3 with TRBJ1-1, with 9 bases matching TRBD1. V shed 3 bases, J shed 2 bases, and the junction held 4 bases outside the gene matches. Germline V gene sequence: CDR1 ENHRY, CDR2 SYGVKD. CDR3 length: 15 amino acids. The CDR3 coding sequence is TGTGCCATCAGTGAAACTACAGGGGGCAACACTGAAGCTTTCTTT. It translates to CAISETTGGNTEAFF.

A few counts support this clone. The chain has TRBV5-6 and TRBJ1-2; D uncertain. With 2 bases removed from V and 5 bases from J, the gap between germline ends came to 16 bases. The CDR3 is made up of 15 amino acids. CDR1 is SGHDT and CDR2 is YYEEEE in the germline V gene. CDR3 nucleotide sequence: TGTGCCAGCAGCTTTGACCGGGAACCTATTTATGGCTACACCTTC. This gives the protein CASSFDREPIYGYTF.

The chain has TRBV5-1 and TRBJ2-5, with D hard to call. V was pared by 0 bases and J by 2 bases, with 8 bases between. This CDR3 is built from 14 residues. Germline CDR1 and CDR2: SGHRS and YFSETQ. The CDR3 loop is CASSLEGRQETQYF. For the CDR3, the DNA is TGCGCCAGCAGCTTGGAGGGCAGGCAAGAGACCCAGTACTTC. The full variable domain, rest sourced from reference TRBV5-1 and TRBJ2-5, is KAGVTQTPRYLIKTRGQQVTLSCSPISGHRSVSWYQQTPGQGLQFLFEYFSETQRNKGNFPGRFSGRQFSNSRSEMNVSTLELGDSALYLCASSLEGRQETQYFGPGTRLLVL.

The chain carries TRBV2 and TRBJ1-2, with 9 positions matching TRBD1. The CDR3 has 14 residues. From germline, CDR1 is SNHLY and CDR2 FYNNEI. V gave up 8 bases and J gave up 8 bases; unmatched junction bases: 12. The CDR3: CASSPGQGRRGYTF. Written as DNA, the CDR3 is TGTGCCAGCTCTCCGGGACAGGGAAGGCGGGGCTACACCTTC. The variable domain in full, with the rest retrieved from reference TRBV2 and TRBJ1-2, is EPEVTQTPSHQVTQMGQEVILRCVPISNHLYFYWYRQILGQKVEFLVSFYNNEISEKSEIFDDQFSVERPDGSNFTLKIRSTKLEDSAMYFCASSPGQGRRGYTFGSGTRLTVV.

The V and J genes are TRBV19 and TRBJ2-3, with 10 nucleotides matching TRBD2. CDR3 length: 19 amino acids. Germline CDR1 is LNHDA and CDR2 is SQIVND (reference sequence). The V gene end was trimmed by 5 bases and the J gene end by 0 bases; junction bases not matched to a gene: 14. CDR3 in amino acids: CASSSLAGATGFSTDTQYF. The CDR3 DNA reads as TGTGCCAGTAGTTCGCTAGCGGGGGCCACCGGGTTTAGCACAGATACGCAGTATTTT.

The CDR3 bases are TGTGCCAGCACCCGGACAGGGGGTAATGAAAAACTGTTTTTT. Amino acid sequence: CASTRTGGNEKLFF. This sequence joins TRBV6-6 and TRBJ1-4; 10 bases line up with TRBD1. The CDR3 has 14 amino acids. The V segment lost 7 bases and the J segment 4 bases; nucleotides outside the gene matches: 3. Germline V lookup: CDR1 MNHNY, CDR2 SVGAGI (reference sequence).

The J gene is TRBJ2-6, the V gene TRBV4-1; D assignment may be TRBD1 or TRBD2 (5 bases each). CDR1 and CDR2 (germline): MGHRA, YSYEKL. The CDR3 spans 16 residues. V was pared by 3 bases and J by 4 bases, with 13 bases between. The CDR3 loop reads CASSQPGRSGANVLTF. The CDR3 DNA reads as TGCGCCAGCAGCCAGCCGGGACGATCCGGGGCCAACGTCCTGACTTTC.

V is TRBV5-4 and J is TRBJ2-1; no clear D gene. The germline V gene encodes CDR1 SGHNT and CDR2 YYREEE (reference sequence). CDR3 length equals 17 residues. Trimming left V 4 bases short and J 7 bases short, with 24 bases between. The CDR3 DNA reads TGTGCCAGCAGCCGGGCACCCCTCGCACCCGATGGGAATGAGCAGTTCTTC. This sequence encodes CASSRAPLAPDGNEQFF. The full variable domain, in which reference TRBV5-4 and TRBJ2-1 provide the parts outside the CDR3, is ETGVTQSPTHLIKTRGQQVTLRCSSQSGHNTVSWYQQALGQGPQFIFQYYREEENGRGNFPPRFSGLQFPNYSSELNVNALELDDSALYLCASSRAPLAPDGNEQFFGPGTRLTVL.

V usage is TRBV7-2 and J usage is TRBJ1-4, with D perhaps TRBD1 (6 bases). Trimming took off 4 bases at V and 7 bases at J, with 13 bases between the two ends. Germline CDR1 reads SGHTA; CDR2 reads FQGNSA. This CDR3 is 14 amino acids long. CDR3 region: CASSSGGGGEKLFF. As DNA, the CDR3 is TGTGCCAGCAGCTCGGGAGGGGGGGGTGAAAAACTGTTTTTT.

J is TRBJ2-3 and V is TRBV5-8; D is perhaps TRBD1 (6 bases). Germline V lookup: CDR1 SGHTS, CDR2 YDEGEE. This CDR3 has 15 residues. Trimming stripped 4 bases from V and 1 base from J, with 13 bases between. The DNA of the CDR3 is TGTGCCAGCAGCAGTGGACAGCCCCGCACAGATACGCAGTATTTT. Protein product: CASSSGQPRTDTQYF.

The chain joins TRBV19 to TRBJ1-1; 8 bases map to TRBD1. V dropped 4 bases and J dropped 7; count of bases not matched to a gene: 11. There are 15 residues in the CDR3. CDR1 is LNHDA, CDR2 SQIVND, per germline (reference sequence). The CDR3 nucleotides read TGTGCCAGTAGTACAGGGGGCGTCACTACGGTTGAAGCTTTCTTT. Translation: CASSTGGVTTVEAFF.

This clone appeared a few times. This chain links TRBV6-1 with TRBJ2-7, with 8 bases identical to TRBD1. Germline values: CDR1 MNHNS, CDR2 SASEGT. Trimming took 4 bases from V and 4 from J; bases not matched to a gene: 3. This CDR3 is 13 amino acids long. The CDR3 reads CASSGQGWYEQYF. In DNA, the CDR3 is TGTGCCAGCAGTGGACAGGGGTGGTACGAGCAGTACTTC.

This clone has just one count. The chain couples TRBV19 to TRBJ1-1; 10 bases agree with TRBD1. The CDR3 extends over 15 amino acids. Per the germline V gene, CDR1 is LNHDA and CDR2 is SQIVND (reference sequence). V lost 7 bases and J lost 4; bases outside the gene matches: 9. CDR3 amino acids: CASIGGQGGVTEAFF. The CDR3 nucleotides read TGTGCCAGTATCGGAGGACAGGGGGGGGTCACTGAAGCTTTCTTT.

The V and J genes are TRBV27 and TRBJ2-5; 13 positions match TRBD2. CDR1 MNHEY and CDR2 SMNVEV come from the germline V gene (reference sequence). The V gene end was trimmed by 4 bases and the J gene end by 5 bases; junction bases not matched to a gene: 7. The CDR3 length is 16 residues. DNA of the CDR3: TGTGCCAGCAGTTCCAGGACTAGCGGGAGCCGGGAGACCCAGTACTTC. It yields the protein CASSSRTSGSRETQYF.

This clone has only one observation. The V call is TRBV7-2, the J call TRBJ1-1, with 8 bases fitting TRBD1. Per the germline V gene, CDR1 is SGHTA and CDR2 is FQGNSA. Trimming removed 4 bases from V and 5 bases from J; junction bases left unmatched: 12. CDR3 length equals 16 residues. CDR3 amino acids: CASSSGTGWMRTEAFF. The CDR3 bases are TGTGCCAGCAGCTCGGGGACAGGCTGGATGAGGACTGAAGCTTTCTTT.

This chain links TRBV2 with TRBJ1-2; 7 positions agree with TRBD1. The CDR3 totals 15 residues. The trim removed 5 bases at V and 2 bases at J, leaving 8 bases unmatched. CDR1 and CDR2 (germline): SNHLY, FYNNEI. The CDR3 sequence is CASSRLQGRNYGYTF. CDR3 DNA: TGTGCCAGCAGTAGGCTACAGGGGAGAAACTATGGCTACACCTTC.

J is TRBJ2-5 and V is TRBV20-1; no firm D call. V lost 6 bases and J 5 bases, leaving 7 bases between the germline ends. Germline CDR1 and CDR2: DFQATT and SNEGSKA (reference sequence). This CDR3 contains 10 residues. CDR3 in DNA: TGCAGTGCCCAAAGGGAGACCCAGTACTTC. Protein: CSAQRETQYF.